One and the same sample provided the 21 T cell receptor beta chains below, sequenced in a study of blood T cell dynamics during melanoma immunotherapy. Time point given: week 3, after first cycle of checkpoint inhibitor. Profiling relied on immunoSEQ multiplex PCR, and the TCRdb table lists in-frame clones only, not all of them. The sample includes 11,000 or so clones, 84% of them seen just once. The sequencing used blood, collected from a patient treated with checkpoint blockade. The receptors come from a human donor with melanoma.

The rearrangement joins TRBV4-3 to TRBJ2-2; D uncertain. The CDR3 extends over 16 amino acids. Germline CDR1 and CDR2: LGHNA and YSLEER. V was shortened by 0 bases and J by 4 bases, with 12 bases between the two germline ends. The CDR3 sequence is CASSQEVDPGTGELFF. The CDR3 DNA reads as TGCGCCAGCAGCCAAGAGGTCGACCCTGGCACCGGGGAGCTGTTTTTT.

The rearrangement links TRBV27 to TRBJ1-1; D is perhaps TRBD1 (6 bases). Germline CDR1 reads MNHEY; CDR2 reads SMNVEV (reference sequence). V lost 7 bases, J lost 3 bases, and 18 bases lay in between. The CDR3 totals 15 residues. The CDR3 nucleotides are TGTGCCAGCATCCCACGGGAGGGGGTAGACACTGAAGCTTTCTTT. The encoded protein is CASIPREGVDTEAFF.

Here the CDR3 reads CAVTGGRYEQYF. The CDR3 coding sequence is TGTGCCGTAACAGGGGGACGCTACGAGCAGTACTTC. The genes are TRBV30 and TRBJ2-7, with TRBD1 matching 8 bases. Germline assignment: CDR1 GTSNPN and CDR2 SVGIG (reference sequence). This CDR3 contains 12 residues. Trimming removed 8 bases from V and 3 bases from J; junction bases left unmatched: 6.

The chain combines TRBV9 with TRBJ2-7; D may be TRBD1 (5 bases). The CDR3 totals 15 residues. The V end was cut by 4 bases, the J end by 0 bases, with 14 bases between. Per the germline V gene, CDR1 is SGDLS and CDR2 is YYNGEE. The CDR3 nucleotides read TGTGCCAGCAGCCAGGGTGGCAGTTTCTCCTACGAGCAGTACTTC. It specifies CASSQGGSFSYEQYF.

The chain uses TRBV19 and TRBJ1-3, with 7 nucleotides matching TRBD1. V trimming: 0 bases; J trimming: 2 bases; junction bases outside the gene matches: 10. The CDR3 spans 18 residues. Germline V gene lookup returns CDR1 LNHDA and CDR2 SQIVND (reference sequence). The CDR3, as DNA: TGTGCCAGTAGTATAGAACGGCCAGGGGGGCTTCCTGGAAACACCATATATTTT. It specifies CASSIERPGGLPGNTIYF.

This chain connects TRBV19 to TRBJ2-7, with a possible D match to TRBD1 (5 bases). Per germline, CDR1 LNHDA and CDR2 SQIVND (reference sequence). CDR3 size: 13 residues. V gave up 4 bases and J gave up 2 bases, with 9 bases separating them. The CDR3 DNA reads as TGTGCCAGTAGTAACGGACAAGCCTACGAGCAGTACTTC. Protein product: CASSNGQAYEQYF.

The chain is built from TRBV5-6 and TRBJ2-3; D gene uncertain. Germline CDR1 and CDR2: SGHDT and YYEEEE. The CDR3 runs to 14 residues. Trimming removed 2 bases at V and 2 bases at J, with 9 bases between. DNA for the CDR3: TGTGCCAGCAGCTTTCGGCTCTTCACAGATACGCAGTATTTT. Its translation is CASSFRLFTDTQYF.

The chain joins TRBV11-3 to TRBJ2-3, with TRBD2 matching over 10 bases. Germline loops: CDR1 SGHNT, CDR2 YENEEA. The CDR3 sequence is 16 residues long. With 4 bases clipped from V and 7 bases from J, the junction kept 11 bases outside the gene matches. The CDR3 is CASSSRSGGAGNTQYF. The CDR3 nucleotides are TGTGCCAGCAGCTCAAGGAGCGGGGGGGCCGGAAATACGCAGTATTTT.

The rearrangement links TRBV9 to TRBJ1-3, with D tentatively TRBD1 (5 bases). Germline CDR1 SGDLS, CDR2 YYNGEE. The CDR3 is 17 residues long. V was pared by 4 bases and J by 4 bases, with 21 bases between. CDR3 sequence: CASSPRDFGGVGNTIYF. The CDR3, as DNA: TGTGCCAGCAGCCCAAGGGACTTCGGAGGCGTGGGAAACACCATATATTTT.

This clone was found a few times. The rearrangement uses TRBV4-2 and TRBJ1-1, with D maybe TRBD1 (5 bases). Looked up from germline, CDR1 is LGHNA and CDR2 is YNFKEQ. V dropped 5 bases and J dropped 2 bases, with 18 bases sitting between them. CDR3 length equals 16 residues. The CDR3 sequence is CASSLLGGGGNTEAFF. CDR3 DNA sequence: TGTGCCAGCAGCTTGCTGGGGGGGGGAGGCAACACTGAAGCTTTCTTT.

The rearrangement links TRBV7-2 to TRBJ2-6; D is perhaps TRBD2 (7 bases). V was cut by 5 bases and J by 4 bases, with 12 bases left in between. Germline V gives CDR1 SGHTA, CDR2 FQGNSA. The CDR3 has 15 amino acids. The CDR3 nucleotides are TGTGCCAGCAGCATAGGGGGGGCCGGGGCCAACGTCCTGACTTTC. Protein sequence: CASSIGGAGANVLTF.

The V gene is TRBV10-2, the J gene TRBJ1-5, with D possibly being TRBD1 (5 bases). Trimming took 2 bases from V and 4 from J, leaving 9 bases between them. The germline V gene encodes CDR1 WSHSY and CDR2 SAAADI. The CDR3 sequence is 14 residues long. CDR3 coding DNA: TGCGCCAGCAGTGAGGCAGGGTTAAATCAGCCCCAGCATTTT. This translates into CASSEAGLNQPQHF.

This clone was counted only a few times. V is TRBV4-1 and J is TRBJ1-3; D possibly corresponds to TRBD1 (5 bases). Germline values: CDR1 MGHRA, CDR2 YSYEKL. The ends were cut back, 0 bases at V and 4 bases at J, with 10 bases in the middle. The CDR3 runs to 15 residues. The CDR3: CASSQEGHTGNTIYF. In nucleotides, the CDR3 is TGCGCCAGCAGCCAAGAGGGGCATACAGGAAACACCATATATTTT.

The CDR3 nucleotides read TGTGCCAGCAGTACGGGGACAGCCGGGGCCAACGTCCTGACTTTC. The encoded protein is CASSTGTAGANVLTF. The gene calls are TRBV6-5 and TRBJ2-6; 7 bases line up with TRBD1. Germline CDR1 reads MNHEY; CDR2 reads SVGAGI. J lost 4 bases, V lost 5 bases, and 5 bases had no gene match. The CDR3 covers 15 residues.

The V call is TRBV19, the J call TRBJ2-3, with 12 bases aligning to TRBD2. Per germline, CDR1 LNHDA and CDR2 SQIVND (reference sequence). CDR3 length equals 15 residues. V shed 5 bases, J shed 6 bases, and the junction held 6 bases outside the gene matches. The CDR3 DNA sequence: TGTGCCAGTAGTGTACTAGCGGGGGGCCGGGATACGCAGTATTTT. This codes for CASSVLAGGRDTQYF.

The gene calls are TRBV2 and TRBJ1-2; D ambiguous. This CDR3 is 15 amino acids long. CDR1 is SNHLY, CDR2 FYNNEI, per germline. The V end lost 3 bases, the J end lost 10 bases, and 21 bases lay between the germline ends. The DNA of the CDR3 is TGTGCCAGCAGTGACCCCGGTGAAGGGAGTGAATCCTACACCTTC. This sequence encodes CASSDPGEGSESYTF. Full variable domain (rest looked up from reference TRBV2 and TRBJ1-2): EPEVTQTPSHQVTQMGQEVILRCVPISNHLYFYWYRQILGQKVEFLVSFYNNEISEKSEIFDDQFSVERPDGSNFTLKIRSTKLEDSAMYFCASSDPGEGSESYTFGSGTRLTVV.

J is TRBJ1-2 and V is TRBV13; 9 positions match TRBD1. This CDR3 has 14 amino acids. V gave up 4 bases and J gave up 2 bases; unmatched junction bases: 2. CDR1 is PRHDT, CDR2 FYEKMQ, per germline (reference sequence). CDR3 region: CASSSGQGNYGYTF. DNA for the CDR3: TGTGCCAGCAGCTCTGGACAGGGGAACTATGGCTACACCTTC.

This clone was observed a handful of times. Here the CDR3 reads CASTTGGWPQHF. The CDR3 DNA follows: TGTGCCAGCACGACAGGAGGCTGGCCCCAGCATTTT. The J gene is TRBJ1-5, the V gene TRBV2; the D gene is possibly TRBD1 (6 bases). Per the germline V gene, CDR1 is SNHLY and CDR2 is FYNNEI. This CDR3 spans 12 amino acids. Trimming took 7 bases from V and 9 from J, leaving 13 bases between them.

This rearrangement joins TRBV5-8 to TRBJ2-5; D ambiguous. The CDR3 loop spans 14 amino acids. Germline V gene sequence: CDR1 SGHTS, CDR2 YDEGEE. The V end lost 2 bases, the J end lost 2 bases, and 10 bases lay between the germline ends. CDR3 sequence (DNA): TGTGCCAGCAGCTTCACGGCAGCACAAGAGACCCAGTACTTC. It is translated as CASSFTAAQETQYF.

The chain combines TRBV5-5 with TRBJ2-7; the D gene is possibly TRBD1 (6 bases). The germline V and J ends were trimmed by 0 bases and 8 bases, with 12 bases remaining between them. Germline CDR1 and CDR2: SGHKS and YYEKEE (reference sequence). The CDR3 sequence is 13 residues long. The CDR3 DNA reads TGTGCCAGCAGCTTGGACAGGGCCCCTCAGCAGTACTTC. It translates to CASSLDRAPQQYF.

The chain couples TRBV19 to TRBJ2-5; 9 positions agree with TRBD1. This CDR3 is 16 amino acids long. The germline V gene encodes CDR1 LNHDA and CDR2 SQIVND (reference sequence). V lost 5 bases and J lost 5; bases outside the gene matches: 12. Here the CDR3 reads CASSPSHRGRWETQYF. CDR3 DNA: TGTGCCAGTAGTCCCTCTCACAGGGGGCGTTGGGAGACCCAGTACTTC.